This T cell receptor beta chain is drawn from a study of T cell responses to AZD1222 COVID-19 vaccine. Study at large: Second-dose intervals of approximately 4 or approximately 12 weeks were pooled.

Germline values: CDR1 SGDLS, CDR2 YYNGEE. V shed 0 bases, J shed 3 bases, and the junction held 0 bases outside the gene matches. The CDR3 runs to 13 residues. The assay was immunoSEQ multiplex PCR, and TCRdb's table has in-frame clones only and misses some. This table holds approximately 80,000 clones, approximately 80% found once. Of note for this clone: Its antigen remains unknown.

Notes on the study in general: Recipients of AZD1222 seropositive at baseline numbered only 5 to 7. At 160-218 and 743-854, vaccine-associated CD4 TCRs were dominant, and they spanned spike.

Source: peripheral blood, taken on day 0 of AZD1222 vaccination. The chain links TRBV9 to TRBJ2-7; TRBD2 aligns across 7 bases. The sequence was obtained from an adult in good health. The CDR3 nucleotides read TGTGCCAGCAGCGTAGGGGACTACTACGAGCAGTACTTC. As protein: CASSVGDYYEQYF.